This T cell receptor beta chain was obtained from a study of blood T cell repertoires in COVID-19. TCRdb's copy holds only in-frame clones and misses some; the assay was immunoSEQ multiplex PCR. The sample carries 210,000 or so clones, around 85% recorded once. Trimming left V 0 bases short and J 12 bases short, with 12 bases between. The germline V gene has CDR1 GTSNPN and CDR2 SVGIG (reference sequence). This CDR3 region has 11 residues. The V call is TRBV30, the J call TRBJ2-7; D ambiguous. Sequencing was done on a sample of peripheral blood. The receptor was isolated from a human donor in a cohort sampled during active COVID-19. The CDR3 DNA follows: TGTGCCTGGAGTGTAGCCAGGCTAAGGTACTTC. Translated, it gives CAWSVARLRYF.